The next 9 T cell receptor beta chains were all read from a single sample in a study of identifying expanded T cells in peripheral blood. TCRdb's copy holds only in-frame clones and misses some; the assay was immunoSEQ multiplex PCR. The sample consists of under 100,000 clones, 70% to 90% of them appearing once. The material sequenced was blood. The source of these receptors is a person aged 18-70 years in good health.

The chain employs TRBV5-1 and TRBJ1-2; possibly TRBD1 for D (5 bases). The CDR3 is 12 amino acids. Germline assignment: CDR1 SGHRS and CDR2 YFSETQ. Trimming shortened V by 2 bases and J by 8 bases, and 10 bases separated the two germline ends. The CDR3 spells CASSLDSFGYTF. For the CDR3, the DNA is TGCGCCAGCAGCTTAGACAGTTTCGGCTACACCTTC.

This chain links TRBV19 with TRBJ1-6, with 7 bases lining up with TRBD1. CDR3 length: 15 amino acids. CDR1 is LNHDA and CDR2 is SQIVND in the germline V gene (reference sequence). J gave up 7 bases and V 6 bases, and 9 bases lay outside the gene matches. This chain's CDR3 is CASSTHRDRNSPLHF. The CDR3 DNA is TGTGCCAGTAGCACCCACCGGGACAGAAATTCACCCCTCCACTTT.

CDR3 in amino acids: CASTRQGGGELFF. In DNA, the CDR3 is TGTGCCAGCACGAGACAGGGAGGCGGGGAGCTGTTTTTT. This chain connects TRBV6-5 to TRBJ2-2, with a tentative D call TRBD1 (7 bases). The CDR3 sequence is 13 residues long. The germline CDR1 and CDR2 sequences are MNHEY and SVGAGI. V was pared by 7 bases and J by 7 bases, with 13 bases between.

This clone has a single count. For the CDR3, the DNA is TGTGCCAGCAGTTACGGGCCGGGGCGAAACACTGAAGCTTTCTTT. It is translated as CASSYGPGRNTEAFF. The chain uses TRBV6-5 and TRBJ1-1; tentative D call: TRBD1 (5 bases). This CDR3 has 15 amino acids. Germline-derived CDR1 and CDR2 are MNHEY and SVGAGI. Trimming removed 2 bases from V and 2 bases from J, with 12 bases in between.

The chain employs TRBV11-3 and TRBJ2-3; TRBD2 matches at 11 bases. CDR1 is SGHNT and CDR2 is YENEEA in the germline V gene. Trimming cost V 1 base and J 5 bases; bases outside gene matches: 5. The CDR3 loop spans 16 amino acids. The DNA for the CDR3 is TGTGCCAGCAGCTTAGGTACTAGCGGGGGCGGAGATACGCAGTATTTT. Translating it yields CASSLGTSGGGDTQYF.

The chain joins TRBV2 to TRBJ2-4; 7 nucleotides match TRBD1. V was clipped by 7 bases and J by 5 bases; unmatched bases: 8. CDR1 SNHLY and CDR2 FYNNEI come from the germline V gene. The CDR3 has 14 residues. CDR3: CASTLTGDQNIQYF. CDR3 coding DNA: TGTGCCAGCACTTTAACAGGGGACCAAAACATTCAGTACTTC.

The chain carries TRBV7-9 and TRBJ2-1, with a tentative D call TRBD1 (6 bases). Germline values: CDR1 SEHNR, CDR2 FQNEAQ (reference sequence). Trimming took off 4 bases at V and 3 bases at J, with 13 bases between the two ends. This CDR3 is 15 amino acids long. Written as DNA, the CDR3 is TGTGCCAGCAGCTCCAGGGACACCCGCTACAATGAGCAGTTCTTC. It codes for CASSSRDTRYNEQFF.

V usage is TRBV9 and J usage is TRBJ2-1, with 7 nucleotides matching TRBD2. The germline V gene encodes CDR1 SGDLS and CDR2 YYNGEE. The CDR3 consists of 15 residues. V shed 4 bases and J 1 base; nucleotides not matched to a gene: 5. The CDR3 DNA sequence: TGTGCCAGCAGCCCCTTGGGGGGGTCCTACAATGAGCAGTTCTTC. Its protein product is CASSPLGGSYNEQFF.

CDR3 sequence: CASSPSRDYGYTF. CDR3 coding DNA: TGTGCCAGCTCACCTTCCAGAGACTATGGCTACACCTTC. This rearrangement joins TRBV18 to TRBJ1-2; unclear D gene. The CDR3 has 13 amino acids. The ends were cut back, 3 bases at V and 3 bases at J, with 8 bases in the middle. Germline V gene data show CDR1 as KGHSH and CDR2 as LQKENI.